Below are 27 T cell receptor beta chains sequenced from a single sample in a study of beta chain features in type 1 diabetes. Since all of the isolated RNA was reverse transcribed, expressed TCRB transcripts were what got sequenced. Assay: immunoSEQ multiplex PCR; the TCRdb copy retains only in-frame clones and omits some. This table has 300,000 to 350,000 clones, around a fifth appearing once. The sample was naive CD4+ T cells from blood. The receptors originated from a woman younger than 35 in good health.

This clone was counted a few times. V is TRBV30 and J is TRBJ2-1; D is uncertain. Trimming pared 1 base from V and 2 bases from J, leaving 12 bases between. Germline V CDR1 and CDR2: GTSNPN, SVGIG (reference sequence). The CDR3 runs 15 residues. Here the CDR3 DNA reads TGTGCCTGGAGTGATCAGGATCCGACCTACAATGAGCAGTTCTTC. It specifies CAWSDQDPTYNEQFF. Full variable domain (remainder filled in from reference TRBV30 and TRBJ2-1): SQTIHQWPATLVQPVGSPLSLECTVEGTSNPNLYWYRQAAGRGLQLLFYSVGIGQISSEVPQNLSASRPQDRQFILSSKKLLLSDSGFYLCAWSDQDPTYNEQFFGPGTRLTVL.

The chain joins TRBV6-1 to TRBJ2-3, with 9 nucleotides matching TRBD2. The CDR3 runs to 15 residues. Trimming at V came to 11 bases and at J to 4 bases, leaving 13 bases not matched to a gene. Germline values: CDR1 MNHNS, CDR2 SASEGT. The CDR3 bases are TGTGCCGGGGGCGGACTAGCGAGTTCCTCAGATACGCAGTATTTT. Protein: CAGGGLASSSDTQYF.

The J gene is TRBJ2-1, the V gene TRBV5-6; TRBD1 aligns across 8 bases. The V and J ends lost 4 bases and 4 bases, in that order; junction bases with no gene match: 10. Germline values: CDR1 SGHDT, CDR2 YYEEEE. The CDR3 contains 16 residues. CDR3 residues: CASSPAGRGPYNEQFF. CDR3 sequence (DNA): TGTGCCAGCAGCCCAGCGGGCAGGGGGCCTTACAATGAGCAGTTCTTC.

This clone has a handful of counts. The chain has TRBV7-9 and TRBJ2-7; weak D call: TRBD2 (6 bases). The CDR3 spans 14 residues. In germline, CDR1 is SEHNR, CDR2 FQNEAQ (reference sequence). V was pared by 8 bases and J by 8 bases, with 22 bases between. This CDR3 is CASLRAGTPTQQYF. CDR3 coding DNA: TGTGCCAGCTTGAGGGCGGGGACCCCCACTCAGCAGTACTTC.

The chain uses TRBV2 and TRBJ1-5; D might be TRBD1 (5 bases). CDR3 size: 14 residues. The ends were cut back, 8 bases at V and 3 bases at J, with 14 bases in the middle. Germline V lookup: CDR1 SNHLY, CDR2 FYNNEI. This CDR3 is CASETGGNNQPQHF. Written as DNA, the CDR3 is TGTGCCAGCGAAACCGGGGGTAACAATCAGCCCCAGCATTTT.

The genes are TRBV7-9 and TRBJ1-1; D call uncertain. With 5 bases removed from V and 0 bases from J, the gap between germline ends came to 13 bases. This CDR3 region has 15 residues. Germline lookup yields CDR1 SEHNR and CDR2 FQNEAQ (reference sequence). The CDR3 coding sequence is TGTGCCAGCAGCCCCCGGGGTAAAATGAACACTGAAGCTTTCTTT. This codes for CASSPRGKMNTEAFF. Using reference TRBV7-9 and TRBJ1-1 for the parts outside the CDR3, the full variable domain is DTGVSQNPRHKITKRGQNVTFRCDPISEHNRLYWYRQTLGQGPEFLTYFQNEAQLEKSRLLSDRFSAERPKGSFSTLEIQRTEQGDSAMYLCASSPRGKMNTEAFFGQGTRLTVV.

The chain employs TRBV4-1 and TRBJ2-7; tentative D call: TRBD1 (6 bases). V lost 0 bases, J lost 6 bases, and 12 bases lay in between. This CDR3 is 14 amino acids long. Germline CDR1 reads MGHRA; CDR2 reads YSYEKL. CDR3 coding DNA: TGCGCCAGCAGCCAAGATGCGACAGGTCCCGAGCAGTACTTC. This sequence encodes CASSQDATGPEQYF.

The table lists this clone with a few counts. The J gene is TRBJ2-5, the V gene TRBV5-6, with D tentatively TRBD1 (6 bases). V was pared by 0 bases and J by 2 bases, with 11 bases between. Germline V lookup: CDR1 SGHDT, CDR2 YYEEEE. The CDR3 spans 15 residues. The CDR3 DNA reads as TGTGCCAGCAGCTTGGGCTGGGGGACACAAGAGACCCAGTACTTC. This sequence encodes CASSLGWGTQETQYF.

This rearrangement joins TRBV10-3 to TRBJ2-3, with a tentative D call TRBD1 (6 bases). CDR3 size: 14 residues. CDR1 and CDR2 from the germline V gene are ENHRY and SYGVKD. V lost 2 bases and J lost 3, with 9 bases in between. This CDR3 is CAISEPGETDTQYF. The CDR3 DNA reads as TGTGCCATCAGTGAGCCAGGGGAGACAGATACGCAGTATTTT.

This clone has only a few counts. J is TRBJ2-7 and V is TRBV9; the match to TRBD2 covers 7 bases. CDR3 length: 14 amino acids. V trimming: 2 bases; J trimming: 9 bases; junction bases outside the gene matches: 11. The germline V gene encodes CDR1 SGDLS and CDR2 YYNGEE. This CDR3 reads CASSVGRVAEGQYF. In nucleotides, the CDR3 is TGTGCCAGCAGCGTGGGGAGGGTGGCCGAGGGGCAGTACTTC.

The chain recombines TRBV27 with TRBJ2-1, with 11 bases identical to TRBD2. V lost 8 bases, J lost 9 bases, and 9 bases stayed unmatched. Germline V lookup: CDR1 MNHEY, CDR2 SMNVEV (reference sequence). The CDR3 consists of 14 residues. The CDR3 region has the DNA TGTGCCAGCGGGAGACTAGCGGGGTGGGTTGAGCAGTTCTTC. It yields the protein CASGRLAGWVEQFF.

This clone was recorded a few times. This sequence joins TRBV2 and TRBJ2-2; tentative D call: TRBD1 (5 bases). Per germline, CDR1 SNHLY and CDR2 FYNNEI. Trimming removed 3 bases at V and 2 bases at J, with 7 bases between. CDR3 size: 14 residues. The CDR3 here is CASSETVNTGELFF. CDR3 nucleotide sequence: TGTGCCAGCAGTGAGACAGTTAACACCGGGGAGCTGTTTTTT.

J is TRBJ2-1 and V is TRBV18; tentatively, D is TRBD2 (5 bases). The germline V gene encodes CDR1 KGHSH and CDR2 LQKENI. There are 14 residues in the CDR3. Trimming removed 3 bases at V and 7 bases at J, with 13 bases between. CDR3 sequence reads: CASSPTGDNNEQFF. The CDR3 DNA follows: TGTGCCAGCTCACCTACCGGGGATAATAATGAGCAGTTCTTC.

The CDR3: CASGPDTQYF. Here the CDR3 DNA reads TGTGCCAGCGGGCCGGATACGCAGTATTTT. The V and J genes are TRBV9 and TRBJ2-3, with D hard to call. The V and J ends lost 7 bases and 6 bases respectively, with 6 bases between them. Per the germline V gene, CDR1 is SGDLS and CDR2 is YYNGEE. The CDR3 runs to 10 residues.

Comments on this clone: The sample contains more than one DNA sequence encoding this CDR3. V and J are TRBV7-9 and TRBJ1-1; D perhaps matches TRBD1 (5 bases). V lost 3 bases, J lost 3 bases, and 8 bases lay in between. This CDR3 region has 13 residues. The germline V gene encodes CDR1 SEHNR and CDR2 FQNEAQ (reference sequence). CDR3 nucleotides: TGTGCCAGCAGCTTGGGAGGGGACACTGAAGCTTTCTTT. Protein product: CASSLGGDTEAFF.

The rearrangement joins TRBV7-2 to TRBJ2-1; possible D gene TRBD1, 5 bases. Germline CDR1 SGHTA, CDR2 FQGNSA. Deletions cut 6 bases from V and 6 bases from J, with 12 bases between. There are 13 residues in the CDR3. CDR3 in DNA: TGTGCCAGCAGTTGGGGCCAGGGCAATGAGCAGTTCTTC. Encoded protein: CASSWGQGNEQFF. The whole variable domain, remainder taken from reference TRBV7-2 and TRBJ2-1, is GAGVSQSPSNKVTEKGKDVELRCDPISGHTALYWYRQSLGQGLEFLIYFQGNSAPDKSGLPSDRFSAERTGGSVSTLTIQRTQQEDSAVYLCASSWGQGNEQFFGPGTRLTVL.

The chain couples TRBV11-2 to TRBJ2-5, with TRBD1 identical over 9 bases. Trimming took 6 bases from V and 5 from J; bases not matched to a gene: 10. The CDR3 consists of 15 residues. The germline V gene has CDR1 SGHAT and CDR2 FQNNGV. The CDR3 reads CASSPQQGAGETQYF. The CDR3 DNA reads TGTGCCAGCAGTCCGCAACAGGGGGCGGGTGAGACCCAGTACTTC.

The V gene is TRBV19, the J gene TRBJ2-7; D possibly corresponds to TRBD2 (5 bases). The CDR3 sequence is 13 residues long. Germline V gene sequence: CDR1 LNHDA, CDR2 SQIVND (reference sequence). V dropped 7 bases and J dropped 0 bases, with 10 bases sitting between them. The CDR3 nucleotides are TGTGCCAGTAAACCGGGGAGCTCCTACGAGCAGTACTTC. Protein sequence: CASKPGSSYEQYF.

The rearrangement links TRBV4-3 to TRBJ2-3, with D possibly being TRBD2 (6 bases). The CDR3 loop spans 14 amino acids. Germline CDR1 is LGHNA and CDR2 is YSLEER. The V end was cut by 0 bases, the J end by 5 bases, with 9 bases between. The CDR3 region has the DNA TGCGCCAGCAGCCAAGAGGACGGGGGAGATACGCAGTATTTT. This translates into CASSQEDGGDTQYF.

The V call is TRBV4-1, the J call TRBJ1-2; D gene uncertain. The CDR3 is made up of 16 amino acids. Germline V gene lookup returns CDR1 MGHRA and CDR2 YSYEKL. The ends were cut back, 0 bases at V and 4 bases at J, with 15 bases in the middle. The CDR3 DNA reads as TGCGCCAGCAGCCAAGATCTGTCCGCGGCGCGCTATGGCTACACCTTC. It is translated as CASSQDLSAARYGYTF.

This clone was picked up a small number of times. This rearrangement joins TRBV11-1 to TRBJ2-6; D remains unclear. Per the germline V gene, CDR1 is SGHAT and CDR2 is FQDESV (reference sequence). V was clipped by 6 bases and J by 0 bases, with 6 bases between them. The CDR3 spans 14 residues. The CDR3 here is CASRARSGANVLTF. The CDR3 DNA reads as TGTGCCAGCAGAGCCCGCTCTGGGGCCAACGTCCTGACTTTC.

This clone was found a few times. The V gene is TRBV14, the J gene TRBJ2-5, with 11 bases identical to TRBD2. In germline, CDR1 is SGHDN, CDR2 FVKESK. The CDR3 extends over 15 amino acids. Trimming cost V 2 bases and J 5 bases; bases outside gene matches: 4. CDR3 DNA: TGTGCCAGCAGCCAATGGGGACTAGCGGAGGAGACCCAGTACTTC. This sequence encodes CASSQWGLAEETQYF. Filled out from reference TRBV14 and TRBJ2-5, the complete variable domain reads EAGVTQFPSHSVIEKGQTVTLRCDPISGHDNLYWYRRVMGKEIKFLLHFVKESKQDESGMPNNRFLAERTGGTYSTLKVQPAELEDSGVYFCASSQWGLAEETQYFGPGTRLLVL.

This chain connects TRBV30 to TRBJ2-1, with 10 bases fitting TRBD1. CDR1 is GTSNPN, CDR2 SVGIG, per germline (reference sequence). The junction had 4 bases not matched to a gene; V was cut back by 2 bases and J by 9 bases. The length of the CDR3 is 13 residues. The CDR3 DNA sequence: TGTGCCTGGAGTACTGGGACAGGGGTTGAGCAGTTCTTC. This translates into CAWSTGTGVEQFF.

Concerning this clone: The CDR3 does not close with the conserved phenylalanine or tryptophan, likely indicating a read error. It is unclear where the CDR3 begins or ends on the DNA, so no DNA is shown, and the CDR3 is as TCRdb lists it. V usage is TRBV7-2 and J usage is TRBJ2-3; the DNA was not compared with TRBD2, the D call given in the table. Germline V gene sequence: CDR1 SGHTA, CDR2 FQGNSA. 14 amino acids form the CDR3, both terminal residues included. CDR3 loop: CASSFSPTSGGSHL.

This clone turned up a few times. The chain is built from TRBV6-6 and TRBJ2-5, with a tentative D call TRBD1 (6 bases). Looked up from germline, CDR1 is MNHNY and CDR2 is SVGAGI (reference sequence). With 5 bases removed from V and 2 bases from J, the gap between germline ends came to 6 bases. The CDR3 is 12 residues long. CDR3 in DNA: TGTGCCAGCAGTGGACAGCAAGAGACCCAGTACTTC. This encodes CASSGQQETQYF.

This clone has only a few counts. The chain has TRBV10-3 and TRBJ1-4; no firm D call. The V end was cut by 4 bases, the J end by 8 bases, with 5 bases between. The CDR3 spans 11 residues. Germline-derived CDR1 and CDR2 are ENHRY and SYGVKD. The CDR3 reads CAISAGEKLFF. CDR3 bases: TGTGCCATCAGTGCGGGAGAAAAACTGTTTTTT.

This clone was picked up a small number of times. The genes are TRBV9 and TRBJ1-2; D perhaps matches TRBD1 (5 bases). The V end lost 4 bases, the J end lost 5 bases, and 21 bases lay between the germline ends. CDR3 length: 16 residues. Germline loops: CDR1 SGDLS, CDR2 YYNGEE. CDR3 sequence: CASSLRGGPGSYGYTF. CDR3 nucleotides: TGTGCCAGCAGCCTACGGGGGGGACCAGGGTCTTATGGCTACACCTTC. The variable domain in full, with the rest retrieved from reference TRBV9 and TRBJ1-2, is DSGVTQTPKHLITATGQRVTLRCSPRSGDLSVYWYQQSLDQGLQFLIQYYNGEERAKGNILERFSAQQFPDLHSELNLSSLELGDSALYFCASSLRGGPGSYGYTFGSGTRLTVV.